The rows below give T cell receptor beta chains drawn from one sample of a study of blood T cell repertoires in COVID-19. TCRdb's copy holds only in-frame clones and misses some; the assay was immunoSEQ multiplex PCR. In the table there are about 170,000 clones, 80% to 85% of which are singletons. Sequencing used peripheral blood. The source is a man in his 70s with active or convalescent COVID-19. Both conserved end residues are part of each CDR3. The D gene is left open where the match is weak. Only some rows state a clone size, as once, few, many or a class for expanded clones.

length: 16
D: NA
V: TRBV7-7
size: NA
J: TRBJ1-3
CDR3: CASSQGSKGSGNTIYF
DNA: TGTGCCAGCAGTCAGGGGAGTAAGGGCTCTGGAAACACCATATATTTT

length: 13
D: TRBD1
V: TRBV10-1
size: few
J: TRBJ2-4
CDR3: CASSRDRENIQYF
DNA: TGCGCCAGCAGCCGGGACAGGGAAAACATTCAGTACTTC

length: 14
D: NA
V: TRBV20-1
size: NA
J: TRBJ2-5
CDR3: CSASLGRTGETQYF
DNA: TGCAGTGCTAGTCTCGGGAGAACGGGAGAGACCCAGTACTTC

length: 15
D: TRBD2
V: TRBV7-3
size: NA
J: TRBJ2-1
CDR3: CASSSGLAGVDEQFF
DNA: TGTGCCAGCAGCTCAGGACTAGCGGGAGTCGATGAGCAGTTCTTC

length: 13
D: NA
V: TRBV9
size: NA
J: TRBJ1-2
CDR3: CASVGRAGYGYTF
DNA: TGTGCCAGCGTTGGGAGGGCCGGCTATGGCTACACCTTC

length: 15
D: TRBD1
V: TRBV7-9
size: once
J: TRBJ1-4
CDR3: CASSLSGSGGEKLFF
DNA: TGTGCCAGCAGCCTCTCGGGATCAGGGGGTGAAAAACTGTTTTTT

length: 12
D: TRBD1
V: TRBV5-5
size: NA
J: TRBJ2-5
CDR3: CASGRGRETQYF
DNA: TGTGCCAGCGGCAGGGGGAGAGAGACCCAGTACTTC

length: 14
D: NA
V: TRBV9
size: NA
J: TRBJ2-5
CDR3: CASSRYSPGETQYF
DNA: TGTGCCAGCAGCCGCTACAGTCCGGGGGAGACCCAGTACTTC

length: 16
D: TRBD2
V: TRBV5-1
size: NA
J: TRBJ2-7
CDR3: CASSPQPQGGSYEQYF
DNA: TGCGCCAGCAGCCCCCAACCCCAGGGAGGGTCCTACGAGCAGTACTTC

length: 12
D: NA
V: TRBV13
size: many
J: TRBJ2-3
CDR3: CASSWLGDTQYF
DNA: TGTGCCAGCAGCTGGCTCGGGGATACGCAGTATTTT

length: 13
D: NA
V: TRBV14
size: NA
J: TRBJ1-1
CDR3: CASSPGANTEAFF
DNA: TGTGCCAGCAGCCCGGGTGCGAACACTGAAGCTTTCTTT

length: 15
D: TRBD1
V: TRBV10-2
size: NA
J: TRBJ2-7
CDR3: CASSALGQLSYEQYF
DNA: TGCGCCAGCAGTGCCTTGGGACAGCTATCCTACGAGCAGTACTTC

length: 17
D: NA
V: TRBV5-1
size: NA
J: TRBJ2-2
CDR3: CASSLAQLARNTGELFF
DNA: TGCGCCAGCAGCTTGGCCCAACTAGCCAGGAACACCGGGGAGCTGTTTTTT

length: 14
D: TRBD1
V: TRBV2
size: NA
J: TRBJ2-7
CDR3: CASNYGTVSYEQYF
DNA: TGTGCCAGCAATTATGGGACAGTCTCCTACGAGCAGTACTTC

length: 13
D: NA
V: TRBV29-1
size: NA
J: TRBJ1-2
CDR3: CSVPDRLYYGYTF
DNA: TGCAGCGTTCCGGACAGACTTTACTATGGCTACACCTTC

length: 14
D: NA
V: TRBV7-2
size: NA
J: TRBJ2-4
CDR3: CASSSHQGMNIQYF
DNA: TGTGCCAGCAGCTCACACCAGGGGATGAACATTCAGTACTTC

length: 15
D: TRBD1
V: TRBV11-2
size: NA
J: TRBJ1-4
CDR3: CASTEGRQGGEKLFF
DNA: TGTGCCAGCACCGAAGGACGACAGGGGGGTGAAAAACTGTTTTTT

length: 14
D: NA
V: TRBV27
size: NA
J: TRBJ2-3
CDR3: CASSFVGASDTQYF
DNA: TGTGCCAGCAGTTTTGTGGGGGCGTCAGATACGCAGTATTTT

length: 17
D: TRBD1
V: TRBV29-1
size: few
J: TRBJ1-4
CDR3: CSVGPLGQGVTNEKLFF
DNA: TGCAGCGTTGGGCCCCTGGGACAGGGAGTAACTAATGAAAAACTGTTTTTT

length: 15
D: NA
V: TRBV5-1
size: NA
J: TRBJ2-3
CDR3: CASSPLDREADTQYF
DNA: TGCGCCAGCAGCCCTCTTGACAGGGAGGCAGATACGCAGTATTTT

length: 16
D: TRBD1
V: TRBV5-1
size: once
J: TRBJ1-2
CDR3: CASSLAGQGGSSGYTF
DNA: TGCGCCAGCAGCCTGGCGGGGCAGGGGGGTAGTTCTGGCTACACCTTC

length: 14
D: TRBD1
V: TRBV11-2
size: NA
J: TRBJ1-2
CDR3: CASSGRTGNLRYTF
DNA: TGTGCCAGCAGCGGTCGGACAGGGAATCTACGCTACACCTTC

length: 14
D: NA
V: TRBV10-2
size: NA
J: TRBJ2-3
CDR3: CASNTDGELDTQYF
DNA: TGCGCCAGCAACACCGACGGGGAGTTAGATACGCAGTATTTT

length: 14
D: TRBD1
V: TRBV5-1
size: NA
J: TRBJ2-5
CDR3: CASSSTGVQETQYF
DNA: TGCGCCAGCAGCTCCACAGGGGTCCAAGAGACCCAGTACTTC

length: 13
D: NA
V: TRBV4-3
size: NA
J: TRBJ2-3
CDR3: CASSHTPTDTQYF
DNA: TGCGCCAGCAGCCATACTCCCACAGATACGCAGTATTTT

length: 13
D: TRBD1
V: TRBV3-1/TRBV3-2
size: NA
J: TRBJ2-7
CDR3: CASSHYRGPEQYF
DNA: TGTGCCAGCAGCCATTACAGGGGGCCCGAGCAGTACTTC

length: 14
D: NA
V: TRBV5-4
size: NA
J: TRBJ2-2
CDR3: CASSFQRAIGELFF
DNA: TGTGCCAGCAGCTTCCAGCGGGCTATCGGGGAGCTGTTTTTT

length: 13
D: TRBD1
V: TRBV30
size: NA
J: TRBJ1-1
CDR3: CAWSVLGTGEAFF
DNA: TGTGCCTGGAGTGTACTCGGGACAGGGGAAGCTTTCTTT

length: 15
D: NA
V: TRBV6-2/TRBV6-3
size: NA
J: TRBJ1-5
CDR3: CASSYGQLSNQPQHF
DNA: TGTGCCAGCAGTTACGGGCAGCTTAGCAATCAGCCCCAGCATTTT

length: 15
D: TRBD1
V: TRBV7-2
size: NA
J: TRBJ1-1
CDR3: CASSLSQGAYTEAFF
DNA: TGTGCCAGCAGCTTGAGTCAGGGGGCGTACACTGAAGCTTTCTTT

length: 15
D: NA
V: TRBV6-5
size: NA
J: TRBJ2-5
CDR3: CASSYTGLAAETQYF
DNA: TGTGCCAGCAGTTATACGGGGTTAGCAGCAGAGACCCAGTACTTC

length: 11
D: NA
V: TRBV9
size: NA
J: TRBJ2-1
CDR3: CASSAHSEQFF
DNA: TGTGCCAGCAGCGCTCATAGTGAGCAGTTCTTC

length: 16
D: NA
V: TRBV27
size: NA
J: TRBJ1-5
CDR3: CASSLRGHLVNQPQHF
DNA: TGTGCCAGCAGTTTGCGGGGGCACCTTGTGAATCAGCCCCAGCATTTT

length: 13
D: TRBD1
V: TRBV19
size: NA
J: TRBJ1-2
CDR3: CASRDRGPYGYTF
DNA: TGTGCCAGCCGGGACAGGGGTCCCTATGGCTACACCTTC

length: 15
D: NA
V: TRBV6-6
size: NA
J: TRBJ2-5
CDR3: CASSPVPRGRGAQYF
DNA: TGTGCCAGCAGCCCCGTCCCACGGGGGAGAGGGGCCCAGTACTTC

length: 15
D: NA
V: TRBV15
size: NA
J: TRBJ1-4
CDR3: CATSRRQAGDEKLFF
DNA: TGTGCCACCAGCAGGAGACAGGCGGGGGATGAAAAACTGTTTTTT

length: 15
D: TRBD1
V: TRBV18
size: NA
J: TRBJ1-4
CDR3: CASSQHRGDNEKLFF
DNA: TGTGCCAGCTCTCAGCACAGGGGCGATAATGAAAAACTGTTTTTT

length: 15
D: TRBD1
V: TRBV27
size: once
J: TRBJ1-2
CDR3: CASSRGTAINYGYTF
DNA: TGTGCCAGCAGTCGTGGGACAGCTATAAACTATGGCTACACCTTC

length: 15
D: NA
V: TRBV30
size: NA
J: TRBJ1-4
CDR3: CAWRSIQEKGEKLFF
DNA: TGTGCCTGGAGGTCCATACAGGAAAAAGGCGAAAAACTGTTTTTT

length: 15
D: NA
V: TRBV9
size: NA
J: TRBJ2-7
CDR3: CASSVAGTLNYEQYF
DNA: TGTGCCAGCAGCGTAGCTGGGACTTTAAACTACGAGCAGTACTTC

length: 13
D: NA
V: TRBV7-3
size: NA
J: TRBJ2-3
CDR3: CASSSYSTDTQYF
DNA: TGTGCCAGCAGCTCCTATAGCACAGATACGCAGTATTTT

length: 14
D: NA
V: TRBV20-1
size: few
J: TRBJ1-5
CDR3: CSASGGAINQPQHF
DNA: TGCAGTGCTAGTGGGGGCGCTATCAATCAGCCCCAGCATTTT

length: 15
D: NA
V: TRBV5-1
size: NA
J: TRBJ1-1
CDR3: CASSLAGGAGTEAFF
DNA: TGCGCCAGCAGCTTGGCCGGTGGAGCGGGGACTGAAGCTTTCTTT

length: 15
D: NA
V: TRBV6-4
size: NA
J: TRBJ2-1
CDR3: CASRPQGGLLDEQFF
DNA: TGTGCCAGCCGACCTCAGGGTGGGCTTTTGGATGAGCAGTTCTTC

length: 14
D: TRBD1
V: TRBV5-1
size: once
J: TRBJ1-2
CDR3: CASSLGQGGYGYTF
DNA: TGCGCCAGCAGCCTGGGACAGGGTGGCTATGGCTACACCTTC

length: 15
D: TRBD2
V: TRBV14
size: NA
J: TRBJ2-1
CDR3: CASTGPLAAYNEQFF
DNA: TGTGCCAGCACCGGCCCACTAGCGGCCTACAATGAGCAGTTCTTC

length: 16
D: NA
V: TRBV11-2
size: NA
J: TRBJ2-4
CDR3: CASSLDRVPGKNIQYF
DNA: TGTGCCAGCAGCTTAGATCGTGTGCCAGGGAAAAACATTCAGTACTTC

length: 15
D: TRBD1
V: TRBV28
size: NA
J: TRBJ1-4
CDR3: CASSRQGRRNEKLFF
DNA: TGTGCCAGCAGTCGACAGGGGAGACGGAATGAAAAACTGTTTTTT

length: 17
D: TRBD2
V: TRBV19
size: NA
J: TRBJ2-4
CDR3: CASRNAGSGDAKNIQYF
DNA: TGTGCCAGTAGAAATGCCGGTAGCGGGGATGCCAAAAACATTCAGTACTTC

length: 10
D: TRBD1
V: TRBV30
size: NA
J: TRBJ1-2
CDR3: CAWSIGTAGF
DNA: TGTGCCTGGAGTATAGGGACAGCTGGCTTC

length: 15
D: NA
V: TRBV7-3
size: NA
J: TRBJ2-7
CDR3: CASSLFGLSTYEQYF
DNA: TGTGCCAGCAGCCTCTTCGGACTTTCCACCTACGAGCAGTACTTC

length: 16
D: NA
V: TRBV18
size: NA
J: TRBJ2-2
CDR3: CASSPPGRINTGELFF
DNA: TGTGCCAGCTCACCACCGGGCAGGATTAACACCGGGGAGCTGTTTTTT

length: 16
D: TRBD2
V: TRBV10-2
size: NA
J: TRBJ2-1
CDR3: CASSPGTSGGYNEQFF
DNA: TGCGCCAGCTCCCCCGGGACTAGCGGGGGATACAATGAGCAGTTCTTC

length: 16
D: TRBD1
V: TRBV5-4
size: NA
J: TRBJ2-7
CDR3: CASSLGTGPFTYEQYF
DNA: TGTGCCAGCAGCTTAGGGACAGGACCATTCACCTACGAGCAGTACTTC

length: 14
D: NA
V: TRBV16
size: NA
J: TRBJ2-7
CDR3: CASSPRTSSYEQYF
DNA: TGTGCCAGCAGCCCTCGGACAAGCTCCTACGAGCAGTACTTC

length: 15
D: NA
V: TRBV4-3
size: NA
J: TRBJ1-2
CDR3: CASSQDGQPLYGYTF
DNA: TGCGCCAGCAGCCAAGATGGACAGCCCCTCTATGGCTACACCTTC

length: 15
D: TRBD1
V: TRBV9
size: NA
J: TRBJ1-2
CDR3: CASSLTGDRSYGYTF
DNA: TGTGCCAGCAGCCTCACGGGGGACAGGTCCTATGGCTACACCTTC

length: 15
D: NA
V: TRBV21-1
size: NA
J: TRBJ1-5
CDR3: CASSLGLGFYQPQHF
DNA: TGTGCCAGCAGCTTGGGACTTGGGTTTTATCAGCCCCAGCATTTT